Described below is a single T cell receptor beta chain sequence and its context. It has no known antigen specificity. The input lacks base qualities; no much larger clone sits a single base away. High-throughput TCR beta sequencing profiled peripheral blood CD8+ and CD4+ T cells from healthy donors, Susac syndrome patients and multiple sclerosis patients. The multiple sclerosis controls were treatment-naive patients who had stable or active relapsing-remitting disease and met the revised McDonald criteria. Bulk CD8+ and CD4+ T cells were purified by magnetic negative isolation, whereas CD8+ TEMRA cells were enriched by FACS. Blood was drawn into EDTA tubes, processed within 24 hours, and PBMCs were isolated by density gradient centrifugation. PBMCs intended for TCR sequencing were cryopreserved in liquid nitrogen and thawed later in a water bath at 37 degrees C. A purity of at least 90% was achieved for sorted or isolated CD4+, CD8+ and CD8+ TEMRA cells.

V is trimmed back by 4 bases and J by 9 bases, and the junction contains 9 bases that no gene match accounts for. From the cysteine through the phenylalanine, the CDR3 covers 15 amino acids. Only the CDR3 DNA is retained, 45 bases long and in frame from the first base. In the germline V gene (reference sequence), CDR1 corresponds to LGHDT and CDR2 to YNNKEL. The sample comes from a study of CD8 T cells in Susac syndrome (dated by TCRdb to the late 2010s). For the study in its entirety: Repertoire sequencing was used to test whether CD8+ T cell activation and differentiation in Susac syndrome was antigen driven. Paper-wide results and their limitations: The study acknowledged that relatively few individuals were included in the TCR sequencing and HLA analysis.

RNA was extracted using the RNeasy kit, and about 0.45 to 1 microgram was reverse transcribed with random hexamers. TCR beta CDR3 regions were amplified with the immunoSEQ multiplex PCR assay covering 54 Vbeta and 13 Jbeta segments. Bias from PCR amplification was corrected by using a synthetic template baseline for primer optimization and for computational correction. The paper's data handling went like this. Reads were assigned to V, D and J genes according to IMGT and analyzed in immunoSEQ Analyzer, with only productive sequences retained. Clonality was computed as one minus Shannon entropy normalized by log2 of the number of productive unique sequences. For each patient and control, public and private clones were evaluated among the 100 most prevalent clones. A clone was defined as Susac-specific if it was absent from the healthy and MS cohorts, from some 1,100 published viral clones and from other ImmuneACCESS disease sequences. The raw public reads went through TCRdb reprocessing: fastp at Q25, MiXCR clone calling, in-frame beta chains kept. Under each unique CDR3 protein, matching rows form one entry showing the most common genes and DNA. These V and J calls originate from TCRdb's pipeline instead of the authors' own analysis. Within this sample are 150,000 to 200,000 distinct CDR3 sequences, with about 95% of them counted one time only. Under 0.095% of the sample is taken by the ten largest.

The receptor was isolated from a human donor with multiple sclerosis. Sequencing used CD4+ T cells from PBMCs. This receptor chain uses TRBV3-1 and TRBJ2-1, and 10 bases in between align with TRBD2. The DNA sequence reads TGTGCCAGCAGCCCCCGGACTAGCGGATCTCCTGAGCAGTTCTTC. Translated, it reads CASSPRTSGSPEQFF.